This T cell receptor beta chain came from a study of shared clonotypes between healthy human individuals (dated by TCRdb to 2019 to 2021). A note on the overall study: Two women and three men aged 18 to 49 years were included in the cohort. Per donor, three plates each were used for CD4 naive and CD4 memory, two for CD8 naive, and one for CD8 memory. To estimate repertoire size and how much clonotype sharing occurs between individuals, the study deeply sequenced the blood TCR repertoires of five or six healthy adults. To increase sequencing depth and limit assay-specific biases, TCR repertoire library preparation and sequencing were carried out by different laboratories using diverse techniques. Leukapheresis yielded between about 0.85 and 10 billion PBMCs per donor.

Using the deep immunoSEQ assay, TCR CDR3 regions were amplified from genomic DNA by multiplex PCR. Extracted genomic DNA from each cell subset was spread evenly across all wells of several immunoSEQ 96-well plates, with each plate serving as a replicate. For sorted subsets, about 200 ng genomic DNA, equal to tens of thousands of T cell genomes, was loaded into each replicate PCR. Purified libraries were quantified with a Qubit 3.0 fluorometer, sized on a Bioanalyzer 2100, and re-quantified with the KAPA Library Quantification kit. A separate single-read 150-cycle Illumina NextSeq 550 flow cell was used to sequence each immunoSEQ 96-well plate. The paper's processing steps were these. Because only junctional sequences without quality scores were contained in the immunoSEQ output, filtering matching that applied to full-length reads could not be performed. Sequences were annotated with PyIR, a Python wrapper for IgBLAST v1.9, and V/J genes and CDR3 were assigned using IMGT germline references. Reads were removed for weak V/J assignments (E-value above 1e-6), missing CDR3, stop codons, out-of-frame junctions, or ambiguous translated residues. A V3J clonotype was defined by an identical inferred V gene, J gene, and CDR3 amino acid sequence. To compute the percentage overlap between repertoires, the number of shared unique clonotypes was divided by the size of the smaller repertoire. Three approaches were used to assess repertoire richness: RTK rarefaction, the Chao1 estimator, and Recon v2.1 estimates of unobserved clonotypes. Generation probabilities for all TCRbeta clonotypes obtained by the gDNA method from a handful of donors were computed using OLGA. TCRdb limited this immuneACCESS table to in-frame rearrangements with V and J called. A share of clones is missing; checked studies link under half to unresolved V genes, and the rest is unexplained. V, J and clone size are taken as reported in that table, and D and trimming were inferred from the DNA itself. This sample is represented by a few million clones; approximately 93% of them were singletons. The ten top clones hold 0.39% of the sample.

A remark on this clone: Its specific antigen is unknown. No base-level quality is on record; no much larger clone is a single base apart.

The donors were healthy, HIV-negative adults who had no recently reported acute infections or vaccinations. Every donor was a Caucasian adult residing in Nashville, Tennessee, USA. CD4+ T cells were enriched through magnetic negative selection, after which naive cells were positively selected on CD45RA and the remaining negative fraction served as the memory subset. Blood was obtained by leukapheresis, after which PBMCs were separated by Ficoll-Histopaque density gradient centrifugation and cryopreserved in liquid nitrogen vapor phase. Purity and quantity of every magnetically sorted T cell population were checked by analytical flow cytometry. Each sorted fraction had its genomic DNA isolated and then quantified by UV absorbance on a Nanodrop 2000c. The paper as a whole reports these results and caveats: Rarefaction of sorted-subset datasets indicated incomplete sequencing despite the large sequencing depth. Sampling was limited to blood, and TCR repertoires in tissue likely differ from TCR repertoires in blood. Estimated clonotype richness was generally larger for naive than for memory subsets. Across several donors, 5% to 6% of naive CD4, 3% to 4% of naive CD8, 2.3% of memory CD4, and about 0.4% of memory CD8 clonotypes were shared. Pairwise subsampling led to the expectation that sequencing depth would affect the degree of clonotype sharing among donors. Compared with non-shared clonotypes, clonotypes shared by all four sorted-subset donors had higher generation probabilities. Because the study included a small number of donors, the genetic and exposure-history diversity represented was limited.

Taken from cysteine to phenylalanine, the CDR3 has 16 residues. Only CDR3 DNA remains: 48 bases, in frame from the first base. Reading the germline V gene (reference sequence) gives CDR1 GTSNPN and CDR2 SVGIG. V lost 3 bases and J lost 3 bases, and the count of bases not matched to a germline gene is 10. Sequencing was carried out using naive CD4+ T cells from PBMCs. The sample's cell subset or site label, decoded: CD45RA+ positively selected. This clonotype was sampled from a man aged 18-30 years in good health. Some clones in this sample may be carry-over from other donors' samples. The sequence links TRBV30 to TRBJ2-1; TRBD2 matches 8 bases in the middle. The bases read TGTGCCTGGAGCGCCACCGGGACTAGGGGCTACAATGAGCAGTTCTTC. This is translated as CAWSATGTRGYNEQFF.